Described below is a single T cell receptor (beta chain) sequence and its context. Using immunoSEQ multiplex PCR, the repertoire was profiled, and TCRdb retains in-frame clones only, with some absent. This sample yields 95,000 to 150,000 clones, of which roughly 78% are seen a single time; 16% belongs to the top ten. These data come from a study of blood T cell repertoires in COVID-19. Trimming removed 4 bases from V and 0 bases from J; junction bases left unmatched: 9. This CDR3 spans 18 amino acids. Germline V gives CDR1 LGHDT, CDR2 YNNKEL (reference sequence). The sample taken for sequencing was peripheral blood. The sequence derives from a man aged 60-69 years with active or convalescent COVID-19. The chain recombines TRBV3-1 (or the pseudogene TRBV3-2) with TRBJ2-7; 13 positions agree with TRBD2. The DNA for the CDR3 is TGTGCCAGCAGCCCTCTGTTGGGACTAGCGGGATACTCCTACGAGCAGTACTTC. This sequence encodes CASSPLLGLAGYSYEQYF.